The 27 T cell receptor beta chains in this list originate from one sample, sequenced in a study of a mutant IDH1 vaccine in newly diagnosed glioma (dated by TCRdb to about 2021). The intended sense of this specimen's time point label: week 11, during vaccination. Each vaccine dose was 300 ug of a 20-mer mutant IDH1 peptide in Montanide, given subcutaneously with topical imiquimod. Their antigens remain unidentified. The library came from the immunoSEQ multiplex PCR assay. Entries here come from immuneACCESS through TCRdb and include only in-frame sequences with V and J called. Some clones fail to appear in such tables; in the studies checked, an unresolved V gene covers under half of the shortfall, and the cause of the remainder is unknown. This sample lists around 24,000 clones; 79% were detected once. Jointly, the top ten make up 7% to 9% of the sample. The specimen comprised PBMCs, sampled from a glioma patient whose treatment included an IDH1 peptide vaccine. These receptors all come from a man aged 35 to 55 with glioma.

The rearrangement joins TRBV2 to TRBJ1-1; D is ambiguous. Germline V CDR1 and CDR2: SNHLY, FYNNEI. This CDR3 has 13 residues. Trimming removed 7 bases at V and 1 base at J, with 10 bases between. In nucleotides, the CDR3 is TGTGCCAGCAACCTTCAACCGAACACTGAAGCTTTCTTT. Translated: CASNLQPNTEAFF.

The chain employs TRBV2 and TRBJ2-1, with TRBD2 matching over 8 bases. After removal of 7 bases from V and 5 bases from J, the junction contained 7 bases not matched to a gene. CDR3 length: 14 amino acids. In germline, CDR1 is SNHLY, CDR2 FYNNEI. CDR3 nucleotide sequence: TGTGCCAGCATGAGAATTAGCGGGGACAATGAGCAGTTCTTC. Translation: CASMRISGDNEQFF.

The rearrangement links TRBV7-9 to TRBJ2-5; maybe TRBD1 (5 bases). Germline V gene data show CDR1 as SEHNR and CDR2 as FQNEAQ (reference sequence). The CDR3 is 14 residues long. Trimming took off 2 bases at V and 2 bases at J, with 9 bases between the two ends. This CDR3 reads CASSLLREQETQYF. CDR3 sequence (DNA): TGTGCCAGCAGCTTACTCAGGGAACAAGAGACCCAGTACTTC.

The chain carries TRBV7-2 and TRBJ2-5, with D tentatively TRBD1 (6 bases). This CDR3 is 14 amino acids long. CDR1 is SGHTA and CDR2 is FQGNSA in the germline V gene. V lost 3 bases to trimming and J lost 5 bases, with 13 bases between them. This CDR3 reads CASSLARQAETQYF. The CDR3 region has the DNA TGTGCCAGCAGCTTGGCTCGACAGGCGGAGACCCAGTACTTC.

The chain uses TRBV19 and TRBJ1-1; 7 bases map to TRBD1. Germline V CDR1 and CDR2: LNHDA, SQIVND (reference sequence). This CDR3 region has 13 residues. The trim removed 6 bases at V and 7 bases at J, leaving 8 bases unmatched. The chain's CDR3 is CASSRDRELEAFF. The CDR3 DNA is TGTGCCAGTAGCCGTGACAGGGAGCTTGAAGCTTTCTTT.

This chain connects TRBV4-1 to TRBJ2-1, with 7 bases aligning to TRBD2. Germline lookup yields CDR1 MGHRA and CDR2 YSYEKL. The CDR3 has 14 amino acids. V dropped 0 bases and J dropped 10; count of bases not matched to a gene: 6. The CDR3 protein is CASSQDWETSEQFF. The CDR3 bases are TGCGCCAGCAGCCAAGATTGGGAGACTAGCGAGCAGTTCTTC.

The chain carries TRBV5-6 and TRBJ1-2, with 7 bases matching TRBD1. This CDR3 region has 14 residues. Unmatched junction bases numbered 13, after V lost 6 bases and J lost 8 bases. Germline CDR1 SGHDT, CDR2 YYEEEE. Written as DNA, the CDR3 is TGTGCCAGCAACCTAATACAGGGGACTTCCGGCTACACCTTC. It encodes CASNLIQGTSGYTF.

The chain carries TRBV19 and TRBJ2-5; 15 bases are a match to TRBD2. Germline V gives CDR1 LNHDA, CDR2 SQIVND (reference sequence). This CDR3 is built from 16 residues. Unmatched junction bases numbered 7, after V lost 5 bases and J lost 6 bases. CDR3 DNA sequence: TGTGCCAGTAGTCCCGGACTAGCGGGAGGGCCTCAGACCCAGTACTTC. It is translated as CASSPGLAGGPQTQYF.

The V call is TRBV18, the J call TRBJ2-7; D is unclear. Deletions cut 3 bases from V and 2 bases from J, with 8 bases between. Per germline, CDR1 KGHSH and CDR2 LQKENI. This CDR3 contains 13 residues. The CDR3 loop reads CASSPTAAYEQYV. The CDR3 bases are TGTGCCAGCTCACCGACCGCAGCCTACGAGCAGTACGTC.

The gene calls are TRBV2 and TRBJ1-2; TRBD1 agrees at 9 bases. CDR3 size: 14 residues. The germline V gene has CDR1 SNHLY and CDR2 FYNNEI. The junction had 6 bases not matched to a gene; V was cut back by 8 bases and J by 2 bases. The CDR3 is CASRGQGRNYGYTF. The CDR3 region has the DNA TGTGCCAGCCGGGGACAGGGAAGAAACTATGGCTACACCTTC.

The chain recombines TRBV2 with TRBJ2-1; 9 nucleotides align to TRBD1. This CDR3 is 14 amino acids long. J gave up 5 bases and V 6 bases, and 5 bases lay outside the gene matches. The germline V gene encodes CDR1 SNHLY and CDR2 FYNNEI. As DNA, the CDR3 is TGTGCCAGCAGGGGGGGACAGGGAGACAATGAGCAGTTCTTC. It is translated as CASRGGQGDNEQFF.

As regards this clone: This same CDR3 is encoded by further DNA sequences in the sample. The chain links TRBV11-3 to TRBJ2-1, with D unclear. CDR1 and CDR2 from the germline V gene are SGHNT and YENEEA. V gave up 0 bases and J gave up 4 bases, with 4 bases separating them. The CDR3 extends over 13 amino acids. The CDR3 spells CASSLDHYNEQFF. In nucleotides, the CDR3 is TGTGCCAGCAGCTTAGATCATTACAATGAGCAGTTCTTC.

This clone was recorded a few times. The genes are TRBV5-4 and TRBJ2-2; 7 positions match TRBD1. The CDR3 loop spans 15 amino acids. The J segment lost 4 bases and the V segment lost 2 bases, leaving 5 bases of the junction unmatched. Per the germline V gene, CDR1 is SGHNT and CDR2 is YYREEE (reference sequence). The CDR3, as DNA: TGTGCCAGCAGCTTACAGGGGATGGGCACCGGGGAGCTGTTTTTT. Amino acid sequence: CASSLQGMGTGELFF.

The chain uses TRBV7-7 and TRBJ2-7; 9 positions match TRBD1. The germline CDR1 and CDR2 sequences are SSHAT and FNYEAQ (reference sequence). The CDR3 is made up of 14 amino acids. V dropped 5 bases and J dropped 6; count of bases not matched to a gene: 8. CDR3 protein: CASSPTDRGAEQYF. Here the CDR3 DNA reads TGTGCCAGCAGCCCCACGGACAGGGGTGCCGAGCAGTACTTC.

The chain uses TRBV29-1 and TRBJ2-1, with 12 positions matching TRBD1. Germline CDR1 and CDR2: SQVTM and ANQGSEA. This CDR3 spans 13 amino acids. Unmatched junction bases numbered 6, after V lost 7 bases and J lost 8 bases. The CDR3 DNA reads TGCAGCGCCGGGACAGGGGGCCATCATGAGCAGTTCTTC. It specifies CSAGTGGHHEQFF.

The chain employs TRBV5-1 and TRBJ2-3, with TRBD2 matching over 9 bases. V gave up 1 base and J gave up 4 bases; unmatched junction bases: 7. Germline-derived CDR1 and CDR2 are SGHRS and YFSETQ. This CDR3 has 16 amino acids. Here the CDR3 DNA reads TGCGCCAGCAGCTTGTCTTCAGCGGGAGGACCAGATACGCAGTATTTT. Amino acids: CASSLSSAGGPDTQYF.

This rearrangement joins TRBV19 to TRBJ1-2, with D maybe TRBD1 (5 bases). V lost 10 bases, J lost 7 bases, and 19 bases lay in between. The CDR3 extends over 13 amino acids. Germline V gene lookup returns CDR1 LNHDA and CDR2 SQIVND (reference sequence). CDR3 sequence reads: CATPSGPRGGYTF. The CDR3 DNA reads TGTGCCACTCCTTCGGGCCCGAGGGGTGGCTACACCTTC.

This chain joins TRBV9 and TRBJ2-1, with D maybe TRBD1 (5 bases). Trimming shortened V by 0 bases and J by 8 bases, and 12 bases separated the two germline ends. This CDR3 region has 14 residues. Germline V lookup: CDR1 SGDLS, CDR2 YYNGEE. CDR3 sequence reads: CASSVEGRVHEQFF. DNA of the CDR3: TGTGCCAGCAGCGTAGAGGGCAGGGTCCATGAGCAGTTCTTC.

J is TRBJ2-5 and V is TRBV2, with TRBD2 matching over 7 bases. The trim removed 8 bases at V and 7 bases at J, leaving 7 bases unmatched. The CDR3 has 12 amino acids. The germline V gene encodes CDR1 SNHLY and CDR2 FYNNEI. CDR3 DNA sequence: TGTGCCAGCGGGGGGGGTAGGAGGACCCAGTACTTC. Amino acid sequence: CASGGGRRTQYF. Looking up the rest from reference TRBV2 and TRBJ2-5 gives the full variable domain: EPEVTQTPSHQVTQMGQEVILRCVPISNHLYFYWYRQILGQKVEFLVSFYNNEISEKSEIFDDQFSVERPDGSNFTLKIRSTKLEDSAMYFCASGGGRRTQYFGPGTRLLVL.

The V and J genes are TRBV6-5 and TRBJ1-1; maybe TRBD1 (5 bases). Germline lookup yields CDR1 MNHEY and CDR2 SVGAGI. Trimming left V 7 bases short and J 3 bases short, with 12 bases between. CDR3 length equals 13 residues. DNA of the CDR3: TGTGCCAGCATAAAGGGGAGTTACACTGAAGCTTTCTTT. This gives the protein CASIKGSYTEAFF.

V is TRBV4-1 and J is TRBJ1-1, with D possibly TRBD1 on 5 matching bases. From germline, CDR1 is MGHRA and CDR2 YSYEKL. This CDR3 has 17 amino acids. V lost 2 bases to trimming and J lost 2 bases, with 18 bases between them. The CDR3 loop reads CASSQYRDQGGNTEAFF. The CDR3, as DNA: TGCGCCAGCAGCCAATACCGGGACCAGGGAGGAAACACTGAAGCTTTCTTT.

Points on this clone: The sample holds other DNA sequences that translate to the same CDR3. The chain employs TRBV19 and TRBJ1-5; no clear D gene. CDR3 length: 12 amino acids. The germline V and J ends were trimmed by 9 bases and 7 bases, with 13 bases remaining between them. The V gene's germline CDR1 is LNHDA and CDR2 SQIVND (reference sequence). The CDR3, as DNA: TGTGCCAGCAGGTGGGCTGAACAGCCCCAGCATTTT. Translated: CASRWAEQPQHF. The full variable domain, rest sourced from reference TRBV19 and TRBJ1-5, is DGGITQSPKYLFRKEGQNVTLSCEQNLNHDAMYWYRQDPGQGLRLIYYSQIVNDFQKGDIAEGYSVSREKKESFPLTVTSAQKNPTAFYLCASRWAEQPQHFGDGTRLSIL.

This clone was picked up a small number of times. The chain joins TRBV19 to TRBJ2-1; 9 bases agree with TRBD2. This CDR3 has 17 amino acids. Germline V gene sequence: CDR1 LNHDA, CDR2 SQIVND (reference sequence). Trimming cost V 3 bases and J 7 bases; bases outside gene matches: 13. The CDR3 nucleotides read TGTGCCAGTAGTATCGCCCCAGGGGCGGGAGGGAGGAATGAGCAGTTCTTC. It specifies CASSIAPGAGGRNEQFF.

The chain combines TRBV15 with TRBJ2-2; D call uncertain. CDR3 length: 17 amino acids. V lost 0 bases and J 0 bases, leaving 11 bases between the germline ends. CDR1 LNHNV and CDR2 YYDKDF come from the germline V gene (reference sequence). The CDR3: CATSRDLGASNTGELFF. For the CDR3, the DNA is TGTGCCACCAGCAGAGATCTGGGCGCCTCGAACACCGGGGAGCTGTTTTTT.

The chain recombines TRBV25-1 with TRBJ1-1, with D perhaps matching TRBD1 (5 bases). Trimming removed 1 base at V and 2 bases at J, with 8 bases between. The CDR3 length is 14 residues. Germline lookup yields CDR1 MGHDK and CDR2 SYGVNS. The CDR3 DNA is TGTGCCAGCAGTGAATCTGACAGTAACACTGAAGCTTTCTTT. Its translation is CASSESDSNTEAFF.

The chain couples TRBV5-1 to TRBJ2-3; 7 bases agree with TRBD1. V dropped 3 bases and J dropped 0; count of bases not matched to a gene: 1. Germline assignment: CDR1 SGHRS and CDR2 YFSETQ. The CDR3 contains 14 residues. The CDR3 DNA reads as TGCGCCAGCAGCTCGGGACAGAGCACAGATACGCAGTATTTT. Translated, it gives CASSSGQSTDTQYF.

The rearrangement uses TRBV11-3 and TRBJ1-2; the match to TRBD1 covers 8 bases. The V gene end was trimmed by 5 bases and the J gene end by 0 bases; junction bases not matched to a gene: 11. The germline CDR1 and CDR2 sequences are SGHNT and YENEEA. This CDR3 comprises 17 residues. CDR3 sequence: CASSGVAGGTPNYGYTF. The CDR3 nucleotides read TGTGCCAGCAGCGGGGTGGCAGGGGGCACTCCTAACTATGGCTACACCTTC.